One and the same sample provided the 20 T cell receptor beta chains below, sequenced in a study of blood T cell repertoires in COVID-19 (dated by TCRdb to the early 2020s). The method behind the library was the immunoSEQ multiplex PCR assay. TCRdb carries this immuneACCESS record with in-frame sequences only. Its versions omit some clonotypes, under half of them owing to an unresolved V gene in the studies checked, with the rest unexplained. The sample table holds 140,000 to 150,000 clones, of which around nine tenths were seen once. 8.6% of the sample is taken by the ten largest. The sample was peripheral blood. These receptors were collected from a woman aged 50 to 60 with active or convalescent COVID-19.

The V call is TRBV5-1, the J call TRBJ2-3; D may be TRBD1 (6 bases). The CDR3 loop spans 14 amino acids. Trimming removed 0 bases at V and 5 bases at J, with 10 bases between. Germline assignment: CDR1 SGHRS and CDR2 YFSETQ. CDR3 protein: CASSLDRVEDTQYF. DNA for the CDR3: TGCGCCAGCAGCTTGGACAGGGTGGAAGATACGCAGTATTTT.

The CDR3 nucleotides are TGTGCCAGCTCACCCCTAGCGATCTCCTACAATGAGCAGTTCTTC. It encodes CASSPLAISYNEQFF. The chain uses TRBV18 and TRBJ2-1; maybe TRBD2 (6 bases). There are 15 residues in the CDR3. V gave up 3 bases and J gave up 0 bases, with 9 bases separating them. In germline, CDR1 is KGHSH, CDR2 LQKENI.

The chain employs TRBV15 and TRBJ1-1, with D tentatively TRBD1 (5 bases). The germline V gene encodes CDR1 LNHNV and CDR2 YYDKDF (reference sequence). The ends were cut back, 0 bases at V and 9 bases at J, with 11 bases in the middle. This CDR3 has 13 amino acids. CDR3 in DNA: TGTGCCACCAGCAGAGATAGGGGTTTCCAAGCTTTCTTT. Amino acids: CATSRDRGFQAFF.

This chain uses TRBV27 with TRBJ1-1, with a possible D match to TRBD1 (6 bases). The CDR3 has 14 amino acids. Germline assignment: CDR1 MNHEY and CDR2 SMNVEV (reference sequence). The V and J ends lost 5 bases and 5 bases respectively, with 15 bases between them. Here the CDR3 reads CASSRSGTRTEAFF. CDR3 sequence (DNA): TGTGCCAGCAGTCGTTCCGGGACACGAACTGAAGCTTTCTTT.

The chain links TRBV14 to TRBJ2-3, with 8 bases aligning to TRBD1. In germline, CDR1 is SGHDN, CDR2 FVKESK. The CDR3 consists of 18 residues. V dropped 7 bases and J dropped 1; count of bases not matched to a gene: 16. The DNA for the CDR3 is TGTGCCAGCACCTCCGGGACAGGCGTTCTCAGGGGCACAGATACGCAGTATTTT. This encodes CASTSGTGVLRGTDTQYF.

The gene calls are TRBV6-5 and TRBJ2-1; 8 positions match TRBD1. Unmatched junction bases numbered 7, after V lost 4 bases and J lost 8 bases. The CDR3 runs to 14 residues. Germline V lookup: CDR1 MNHEY, CDR2 SVGAGI. CDR3 nucleotides: TGTGCCAGCAGTTTAAGGACAGGGAGAGATGAGCAGTTCTTC. Encoded protein: CASSLRTGRDEQFF.

This clone was seen a few times. This chain joins TRBV4-1 and TRBJ1-2; TRBD1 matches at 10 bases. CDR3 size: 15 residues. From germline, CDR1 is MGHRA and CDR2 YSYEKL. V lost 1 base and J lost 6; bases outside the gene matches: 5. The CDR3 loop reads CASSQGQGAQNGYTF. DNA of the CDR3: TGCGCCAGCAGCCAAGGACAGGGGGCGCAGAATGGCTACACCTTC.

V is TRBV10-3 and J is TRBJ2-2; TRBD1 matches at 8 bases. Germline V gene sequence: CDR1 ENHRY, CDR2 SYGVKD. The CDR3 sequence is 14 residues long. V shed 8 bases and J 4 bases; nucleotides not matched to a gene: 6. CDR3 nucleotide sequence: TGTGCCATCCTAGGACAGGGTCCCACCGGGGAGCTGTTTTTT. Its protein is CAILGQGPTGELFF.

The chain carries TRBV3-1 (or the pseudogene TRBV3-2) and TRBJ1-1, with a weak D call TRBD1 (5 bases). V was trimmed by 1 base and J by 3 bases, leaving 9 bases between them. Germline loops: CDR1 LGHDT, CDR2 YNNKEL (reference sequence). The CDR3 covers 14 residues. The CDR3, as DNA: TGTGCCAGCAGCCAAGTAGGGGAATACACTGAAGCTTTCTTT. This translates into CASSQVGEYTEAFF.

The chain is built from TRBV5-6 and TRBJ1-1; 7 bases fit TRBD1. J lost 4 bases, V lost 3 bases, and 9 bases had no gene match. The CDR3 covers 15 residues. Germline CDR1 is SGHDT and CDR2 is YYEEEE. CDR3 DNA sequence: TGTGCCAGCAGCTACCGGACAGGTGAGGGCACTGAAGCTTTCTTT. Protein: CASSYRTGEGTEAFF.

V gene TRBV3-1 (or the pseudogene TRBV3-2) combines with J gene TRBJ2-7; D not certain. The CDR3 totals 15 residues. Per germline, CDR1 LGHDT and CDR2 YNNKEL (reference sequence). V lost 1 base and J lost 0, with 10 bases in between. CDR3: CASSQGYSSSYEQYF. The CDR3 DNA sequence: TGTGCCAGCAGCCAAGGGTACTCAAGCTCCTACGAGCAGTACTTC.

The chain employs TRBV5-1 and TRBJ2-2, with D maybe TRBD2 (5 bases). V was pared by 0 bases and J by 0 bases, with 15 bases between. Germline V gene sequence: CDR1 SGHRS, CDR2 YFSETQ. The CDR3 runs 18 residues. This CDR3 is CASSLVPDYLTNTGELFF. CDR3 nucleotide sequence: TGCGCCAGCAGCTTGGTTCCCGACTACCTCACGAACACCGGGGAGCTGTTTTTT.

This chain joins TRBV24-1 and TRBJ2-1; D not resolved. V was pared by 2 bases and J by 6 bases, with 7 bases between. The CDR3 sequence is 13 residues long. Germline assignment: CDR1 KGHDR and CDR2 SFDVKD. This CDR3 reads CATSDYRGNEQFF. In DNA, the CDR3 is TGTGCCACCAGTGATTATCGAGGCAATGAGCAGTTCTTC.

This chain joins TRBV6-5 and TRBJ1-1; 9 bases are a match to TRBD1. CDR1 is MNHEY, CDR2 SVGAGI, per germline. J lost 6 bases, V lost 4 bases, and 9 bases had no gene match. The CDR3 loop spans 15 amino acids. DNA of the CDR3: TGTGCCAGCAGTTCCCCGGGACAGGGTCGCGCTGAAGCTTTCTTT. Translating gives CASSSPGQGRAEAFF.

CDR3 in amino acids: CSAYRDGWRGNEQFF. The CDR3 nucleotides read TGCAGCGCATACCGGGACGGGTGGAGGGGCAATGAGCAGTTCTTC. The chain joins TRBV29-1 to TRBJ2-1; possible D gene TRBD2, 6 bases. This CDR3 region has 15 residues. V dropped 7 bases and J dropped 6 bases, with 22 bases sitting between them. Per germline, CDR1 SQVTM and CDR2 ANQGSEA.

V gene TRBV29-1 combines with J gene TRBJ2-1, with 12 bases fitting TRBD2. The CDR3 has 17 residues. V was pared by 6 bases and J by 0 bases, with 9 bases of the junction left unmatched. CDR1 is SQVTM, CDR2 ANQGSEA, per germline. This chain's CDR3 is CSVETSGGRSSYNEQFF. CDR3 DNA: TGCAGCGTCGAGACTAGCGGGGGACGTAGCTCCTACAATGAGCAGTTCTTC.

The chain employs TRBV30 and TRBJ2-7; D might be TRBD2 (5 bases). The germline V and J ends were trimmed by 5 bases and 4 bases, with 9 bases remaining between them. The CDR3 is made up of 11 amino acids. Germline V gives CDR1 GTSNPN, CDR2 SVGIG (reference sequence). The CDR3 DNA reads TGTGCCTGGGCCAGCGGATACGAGCAGTACTTC. Residues: CAWASGYEQYF.

The V gene is TRBV19, the J gene TRBJ1-1, with TRBD1 as a possible D gene (6 bases). The CDR3 loop spans 14 amino acids. V lost 6 bases, J lost 2 bases, and 13 bases lay in between. Looked up from germline, CDR1 is LNHDA and CDR2 is SQIVND (reference sequence). CDR3 sequence reads: CASRTGGRNTEAFF. The CDR3 DNA is TGTGCCAGTAGGACGGGGGGCCGAAACACTGAAGCTTTCTTT.

This clone came up once. The chain carries TRBV11-3 and TRBJ1-2; TRBD1 is a possible D gene (5 bases). The CDR3 consists of 12 residues. The germline V gene encodes CDR1 SGHNT and CDR2 YENEEA. V gave up 4 bases and J gave up 8 bases, with 11 bases separating them. CDR3 DNA: TGTGCCAGCAGCTCCTCAGGGAACGGCTACACCTTC. It codes for CASSSSGNGYTF. The entire variable domain, with the rest obtained from reference TRBV11-3 and TRBJ1-2, is as follows: EAGVVQSPRYKIIEKKQPVAFWCNPISGHNTLYWYLQNLGQGPELLIRYENEEAVDDSQLPKDRFSAERLKGVDSTLKIQPAELGDSAVYLCASSSSGNGYTFGSGTRLTVV.

This clone was observed a few times. The chain is built from TRBV28 and TRBJ2-7, with 13 bases aligning to TRBD2. The CDR3 is 15 residues long. V shed 6 bases and J 3 bases; nucleotides not matched to a gene: 5. Germline loops: CDR1 MDHEN, CDR2 SYDVKM. In DNA form, the CDR3 reads TGTGCCAGCAGACAGACTAGCGGGAGGAACTACGAGCAGTACTTC. As protein: CASRQTSGRNYEQYF.